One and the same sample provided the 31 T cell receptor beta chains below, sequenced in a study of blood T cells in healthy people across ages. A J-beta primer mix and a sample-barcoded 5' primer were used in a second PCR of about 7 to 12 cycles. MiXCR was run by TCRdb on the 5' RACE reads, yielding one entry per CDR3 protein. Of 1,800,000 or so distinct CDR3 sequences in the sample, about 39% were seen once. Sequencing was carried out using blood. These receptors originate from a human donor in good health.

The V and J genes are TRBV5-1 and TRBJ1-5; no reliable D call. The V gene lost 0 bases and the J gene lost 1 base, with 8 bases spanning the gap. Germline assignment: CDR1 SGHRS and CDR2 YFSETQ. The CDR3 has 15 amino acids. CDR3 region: CASSLAGFSNQPQHF. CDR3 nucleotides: TGCGCCAGCAGCTTGGCCGGGTTCAGCAATCAGCCCCAGCATTTT.

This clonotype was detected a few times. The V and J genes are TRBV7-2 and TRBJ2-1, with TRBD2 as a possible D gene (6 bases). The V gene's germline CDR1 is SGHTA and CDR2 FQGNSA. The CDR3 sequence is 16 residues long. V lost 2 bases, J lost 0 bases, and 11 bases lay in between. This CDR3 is CASSLWGDPSYNEQFF. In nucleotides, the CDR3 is TGTGCCAGCAGCTTATGGGGGGACCCCTCCTACAATGAGCAGTTCTTC.

In DNA, the CDR3 is TGCGCCAGCAGCCACGAGGGGGCTACCAGCTCCTACAATGAGCAGTTCTTC. It yields the protein CASSHEGATSSYNEQFF. This chain uses TRBV4-1 with TRBJ2-1; TRBD1 aligns across 7 bases. This CDR3 has 17 residues. CDR1 is MGHRA and CDR2 is YSYEKL in the germline V gene. J gave up 0 bases and V 3 bases, and 8 bases lay outside the gene matches.

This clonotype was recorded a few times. The CDR3 protein is CSAWGEYNSPLHF. CDR3 in DNA: TGCAGTGCCTGGGGGGAATATAATTCACCCCTCCACTTT. The chain joins TRBV20-1 to TRBJ1-6, with D maybe TRBD1 (5 bases). This CDR3 is 13 amino acids long. Germline V gene lookup returns CDR1 DFQATT and CDR2 SNEGSKA (reference sequence). V lost 6 bases, J lost 4 bases, and 10 bases lay in between.

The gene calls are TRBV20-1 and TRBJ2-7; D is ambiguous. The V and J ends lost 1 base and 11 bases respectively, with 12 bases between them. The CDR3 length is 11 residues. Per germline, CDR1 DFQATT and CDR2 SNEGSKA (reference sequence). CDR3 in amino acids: CSARGDVDEYF. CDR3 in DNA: TGCAGTGCTAGAGGCGACGTTGACGAGTACTTC.

The CDR3 protein is CASSRLLAGGNEQFF. The CDR3 bases are TGCGCCAGCAGCCGTTTACTAGCGGGGGGGAATGAGCAGTTCTTC. V is TRBV4-3 and J is TRBJ2-1; 13 nucleotides match TRBD2. V lost 4 bases, J lost 7 bases, and 4 bases stayed unmatched. Per the germline V gene, CDR1 is LGHNA and CDR2 is YSLEER. The length of the CDR3 is 15 residues.

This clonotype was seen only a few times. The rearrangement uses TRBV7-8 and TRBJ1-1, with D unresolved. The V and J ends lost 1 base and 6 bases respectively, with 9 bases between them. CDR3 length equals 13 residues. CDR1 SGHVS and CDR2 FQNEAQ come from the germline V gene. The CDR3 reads CASSLVPVAEAFF. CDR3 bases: TGTGCCAGCAGCTTAGTCCCAGTAGCTGAAGCTTTCTTT. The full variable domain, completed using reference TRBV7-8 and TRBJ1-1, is GAGVSQSPRYKVAKRGQDVALRCDPISGHVSLFWYQQALGQGPEFLTYFQNEAQLDKSGLPSDRFFAERPEGSVSTLKIQRTQQEDSAVYLCASSLVPVAEAFFGQGTRLTVV.

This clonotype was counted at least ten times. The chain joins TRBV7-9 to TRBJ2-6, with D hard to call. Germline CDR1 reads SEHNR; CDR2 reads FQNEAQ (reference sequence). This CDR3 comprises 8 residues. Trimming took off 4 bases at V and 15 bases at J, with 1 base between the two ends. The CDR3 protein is CASSSLTF. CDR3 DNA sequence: TGTGCCAGCAGCTCCCTGACTTTC.

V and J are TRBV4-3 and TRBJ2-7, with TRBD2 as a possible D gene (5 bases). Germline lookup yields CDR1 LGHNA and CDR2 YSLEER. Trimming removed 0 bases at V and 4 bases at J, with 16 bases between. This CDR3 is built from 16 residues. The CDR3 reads CASSQDERGGWYEQYF. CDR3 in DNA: TGCGCCAGCAGCCAAGATGAACGTGGAGGTTGGTACGAGCAGTACTTC.

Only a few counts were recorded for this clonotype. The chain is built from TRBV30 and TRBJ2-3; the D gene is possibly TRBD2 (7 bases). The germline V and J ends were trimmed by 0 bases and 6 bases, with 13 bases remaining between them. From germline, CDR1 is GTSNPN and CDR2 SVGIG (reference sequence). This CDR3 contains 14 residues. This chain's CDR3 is CAWSVGGRPDTQYF. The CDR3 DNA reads TGTGCCTGGAGTGTCGGGGGGCGACCGGATACGCAGTATTTT.

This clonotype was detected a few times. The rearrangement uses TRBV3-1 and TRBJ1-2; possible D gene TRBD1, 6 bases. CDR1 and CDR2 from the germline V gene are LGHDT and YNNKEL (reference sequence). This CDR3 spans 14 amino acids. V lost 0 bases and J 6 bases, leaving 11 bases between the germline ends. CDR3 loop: CASSQDRAGDGYTF. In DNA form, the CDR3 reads TGTGCCAGCAGCCAAGATCGGGCAGGGGATGGCTACACCTTC.

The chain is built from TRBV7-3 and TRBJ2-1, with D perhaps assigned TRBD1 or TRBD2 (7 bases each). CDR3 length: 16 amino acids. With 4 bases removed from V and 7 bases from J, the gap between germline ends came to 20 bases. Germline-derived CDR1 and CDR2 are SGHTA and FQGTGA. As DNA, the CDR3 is TGTGCCAGCAGCTCCAGGGGGGGAATAGTGGGGAATGAGCAGTTCTTC. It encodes CASSSRGGIVGNEQFF. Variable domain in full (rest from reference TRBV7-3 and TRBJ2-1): GAGVSQTPSNKVTEKGKYVELRCDPISGHTALYWYRQSLGQGPEFLIYFQGTGAADDSGLPNDRFFAVRPEGSVSTLKIQRTERGDSAVYLCASSSRGGIVGNEQFFGPGTRLTVL.

CDR3 protein: CSGLKRDRLNYGYTF. The DNA of the CDR3 is TGCAGCGGTTTAAAGCGGGACAGGCTTAACTATGGCTACACCTTC. The chain combines TRBV29-1 with TRBJ1-2; 8 bases agree with TRBD1. CDR3 length: 15 amino acids. Trimming took 7 bases from V and 1 from J; bases not matched to a gene: 11. Germline CDR1 and CDR2: SQVTM and ANQGSEA.

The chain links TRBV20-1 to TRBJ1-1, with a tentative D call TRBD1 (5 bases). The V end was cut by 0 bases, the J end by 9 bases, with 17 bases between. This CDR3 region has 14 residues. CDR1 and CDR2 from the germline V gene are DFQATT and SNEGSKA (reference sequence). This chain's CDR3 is CSARDTGGGWQAFF. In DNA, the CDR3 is TGCAGTGCTAGAGATACAGGTGGGGGTTGGCAAGCTTTCTTT.

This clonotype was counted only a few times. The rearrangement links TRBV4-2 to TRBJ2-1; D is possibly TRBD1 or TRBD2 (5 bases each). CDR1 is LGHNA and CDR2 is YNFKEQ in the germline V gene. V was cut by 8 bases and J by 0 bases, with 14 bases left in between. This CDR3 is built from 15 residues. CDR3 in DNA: TGTGCCAGCGGACTGGGGGAAATCTCCTACAATGAGCAGTTCTTC. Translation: CASGLGEISYNEQFF.

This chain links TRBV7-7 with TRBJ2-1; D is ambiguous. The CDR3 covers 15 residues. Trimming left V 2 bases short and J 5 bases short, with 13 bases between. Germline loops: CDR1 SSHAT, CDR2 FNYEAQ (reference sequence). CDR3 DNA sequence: TGTGCCAGCAGCTTAATGGTAGGCACCCACAATGAGCAGTTCTTC. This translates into CASSLMVGTHNEQFF.

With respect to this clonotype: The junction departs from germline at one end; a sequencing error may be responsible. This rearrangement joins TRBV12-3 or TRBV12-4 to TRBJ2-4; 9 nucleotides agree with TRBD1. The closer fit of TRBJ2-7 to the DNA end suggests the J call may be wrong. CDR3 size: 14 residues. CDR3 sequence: CAGSLGQGSHEQYF. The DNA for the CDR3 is TGTGCCGGCAGTTTAGGACAGGGGAGCCACGAGCAGTACTTC.

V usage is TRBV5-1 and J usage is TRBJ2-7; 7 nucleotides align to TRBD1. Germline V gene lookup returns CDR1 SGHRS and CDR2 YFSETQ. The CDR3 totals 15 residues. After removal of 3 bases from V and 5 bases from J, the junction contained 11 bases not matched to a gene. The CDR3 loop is CASSSNGQEFDEQYF. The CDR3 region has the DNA TGCGCCAGCAGCTCTAATGGACAGGAATTCGACGAGCAGTACTTC.

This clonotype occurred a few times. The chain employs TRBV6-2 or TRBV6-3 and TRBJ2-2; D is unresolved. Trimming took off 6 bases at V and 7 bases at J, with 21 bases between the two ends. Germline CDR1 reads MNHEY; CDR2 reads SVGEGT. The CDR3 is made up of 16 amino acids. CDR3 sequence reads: CASSKDPRAYGGELFF. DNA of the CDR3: TGTGCCAGCAGCAAGGACCCCCGGGCGTATGGCGGGGAGCTGTTTTTT.

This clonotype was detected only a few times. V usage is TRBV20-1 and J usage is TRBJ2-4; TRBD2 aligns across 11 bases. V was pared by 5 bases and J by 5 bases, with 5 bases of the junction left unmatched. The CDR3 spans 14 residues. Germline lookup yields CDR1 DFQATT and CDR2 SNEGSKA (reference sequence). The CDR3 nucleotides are TGCAGTGCTTTTCTAGCGGGGGGCGAAAACATTCAGTACTTC. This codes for CSAFLAGGENIQYF.

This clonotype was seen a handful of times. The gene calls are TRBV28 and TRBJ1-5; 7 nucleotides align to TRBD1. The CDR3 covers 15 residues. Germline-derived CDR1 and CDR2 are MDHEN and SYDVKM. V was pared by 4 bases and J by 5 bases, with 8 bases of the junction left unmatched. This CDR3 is CASSSLQGRDQPQHF. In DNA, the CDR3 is TGTGCCAGCAGTTCATTACAGGGGAGGGATCAGCCCCAGCATTTT.

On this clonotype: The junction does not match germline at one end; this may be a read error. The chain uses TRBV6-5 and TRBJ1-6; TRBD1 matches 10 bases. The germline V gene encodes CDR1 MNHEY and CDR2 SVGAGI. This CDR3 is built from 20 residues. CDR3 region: CASSYPRGQGKSSYNSPLHF. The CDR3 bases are TGCGCCAGCAGTTACCCAAGGGGACAGGGGAAAAGCTCCTATAATTCACCCCTCCACTTT.

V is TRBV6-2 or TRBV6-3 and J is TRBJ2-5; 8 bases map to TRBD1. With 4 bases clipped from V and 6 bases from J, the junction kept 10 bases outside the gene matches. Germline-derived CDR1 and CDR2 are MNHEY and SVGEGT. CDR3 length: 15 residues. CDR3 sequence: CASSFSTGAEKTQYF. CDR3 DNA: TGTGCCAGCAGTTTTTCGACAGGGGCTGAGAAGACCCAGTACTTC.

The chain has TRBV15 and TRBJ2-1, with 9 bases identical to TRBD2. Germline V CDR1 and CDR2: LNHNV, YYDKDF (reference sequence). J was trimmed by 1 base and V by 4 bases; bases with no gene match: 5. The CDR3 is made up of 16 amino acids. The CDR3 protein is CATSNGLAMSYNEQFF. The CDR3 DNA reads TGTGCCACCAGCAATGGACTAGCGATGTCCTACAATGAGCAGTTCTTC.

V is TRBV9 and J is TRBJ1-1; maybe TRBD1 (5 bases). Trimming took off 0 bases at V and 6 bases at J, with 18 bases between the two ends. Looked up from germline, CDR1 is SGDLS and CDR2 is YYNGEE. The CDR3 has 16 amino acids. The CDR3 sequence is CASSVVMGRGTAEAFF. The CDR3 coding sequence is TGTGCCAGCAGCGTAGTGATGGGGCGGGGAACAGCTGAAGCTTTCTTT.

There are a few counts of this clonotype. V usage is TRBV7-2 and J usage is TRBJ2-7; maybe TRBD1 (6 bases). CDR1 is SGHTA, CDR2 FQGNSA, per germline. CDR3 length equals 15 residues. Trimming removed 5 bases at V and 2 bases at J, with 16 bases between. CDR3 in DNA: TGTGCCAGCAGCCGCTCTTGGGGGCGGACCTACGAGCAGTACTTC. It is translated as CASSRSWGRTYEQYF.

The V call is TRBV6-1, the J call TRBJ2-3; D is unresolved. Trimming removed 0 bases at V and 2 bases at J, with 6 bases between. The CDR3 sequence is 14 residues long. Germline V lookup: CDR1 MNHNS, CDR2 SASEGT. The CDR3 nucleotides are TGTGCCAGCAGTGAAGCGCGATCCACAGATACGCAGTATTTT. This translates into CASSEARSTDTQYF.

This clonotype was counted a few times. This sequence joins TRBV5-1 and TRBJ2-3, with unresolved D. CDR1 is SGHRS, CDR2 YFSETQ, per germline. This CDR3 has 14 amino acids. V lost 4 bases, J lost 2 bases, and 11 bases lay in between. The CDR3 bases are TGCGCCAGCAGCCTGGCGGATGCCACAGATACGCAGTATTTT. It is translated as CASSLADATDTQYF.

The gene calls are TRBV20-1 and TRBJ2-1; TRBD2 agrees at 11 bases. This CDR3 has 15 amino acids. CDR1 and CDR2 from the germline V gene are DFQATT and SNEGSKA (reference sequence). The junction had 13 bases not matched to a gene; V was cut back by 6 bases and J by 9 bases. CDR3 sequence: CSAKLSGGAWSEQFF. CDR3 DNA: TGCAGTGCAAAGCTTAGCGGGGGGGCATGGAGTGAGCAGTTCTTC.

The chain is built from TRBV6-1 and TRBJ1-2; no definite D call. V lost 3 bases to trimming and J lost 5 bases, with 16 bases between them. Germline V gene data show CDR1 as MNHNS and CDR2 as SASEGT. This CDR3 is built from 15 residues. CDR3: CASSEVKGAGYGYTF. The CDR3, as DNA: TGTGCCAGCAGTGAGGTGAAGGGCGCAGGTTATGGCTACACCTTC.

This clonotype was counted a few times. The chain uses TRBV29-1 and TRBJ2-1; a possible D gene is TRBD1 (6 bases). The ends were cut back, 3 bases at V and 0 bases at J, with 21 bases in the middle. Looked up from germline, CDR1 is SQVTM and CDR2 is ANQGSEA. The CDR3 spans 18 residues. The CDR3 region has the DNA TGCAGCGTTGAGAGGTGGCAGGGGAAAAGTTTCTCCTACAATGAGCAGTTCTTC. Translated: CSVERWQGKSFSYNEQFF.